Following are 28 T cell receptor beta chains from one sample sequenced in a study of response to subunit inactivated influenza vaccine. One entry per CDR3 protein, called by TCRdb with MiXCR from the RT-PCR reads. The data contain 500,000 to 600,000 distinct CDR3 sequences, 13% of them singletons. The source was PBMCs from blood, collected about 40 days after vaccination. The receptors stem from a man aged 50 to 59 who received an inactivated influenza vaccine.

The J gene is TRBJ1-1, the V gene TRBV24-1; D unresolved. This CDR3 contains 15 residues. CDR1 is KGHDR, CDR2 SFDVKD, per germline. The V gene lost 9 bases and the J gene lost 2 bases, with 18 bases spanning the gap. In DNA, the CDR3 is TGTGCCACCCCTCGACGAGACGAGGTCAACACTGAAGCTTTCTTT. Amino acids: CATPRRDEVNTEAFF.

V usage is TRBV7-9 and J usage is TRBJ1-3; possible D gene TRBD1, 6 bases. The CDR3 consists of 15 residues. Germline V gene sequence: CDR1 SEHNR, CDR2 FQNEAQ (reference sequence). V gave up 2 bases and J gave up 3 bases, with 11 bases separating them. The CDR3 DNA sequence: TGTGCCAGCAGCTTAATGGGGGGCGTTGGAAACACCATATATTTT. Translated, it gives CASSLMGGVGNTIYF.

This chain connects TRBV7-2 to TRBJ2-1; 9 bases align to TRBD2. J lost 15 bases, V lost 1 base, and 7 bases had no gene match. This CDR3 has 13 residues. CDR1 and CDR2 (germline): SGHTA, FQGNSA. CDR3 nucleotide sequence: TGTGCCAGCAGCTTAGGACTAGCGGCACGCCGGTTCTTC. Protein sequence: CASSLGLAARRFF. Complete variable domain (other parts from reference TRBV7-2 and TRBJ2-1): GAGVSQSPSNKVTEKGKDVELRCDPISGHTALYWYRQSLGQGLEFLIYFQGNSAPDKSGLPSDRFSAERTGGSVSTLTIQRTQQEDSAVYLCASSLGLAARRFFGPGTRLTVL.

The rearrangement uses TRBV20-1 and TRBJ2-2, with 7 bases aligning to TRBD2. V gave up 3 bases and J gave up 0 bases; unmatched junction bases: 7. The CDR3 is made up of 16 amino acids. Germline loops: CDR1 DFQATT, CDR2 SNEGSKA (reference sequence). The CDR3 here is CSASYPTSANTGELFF. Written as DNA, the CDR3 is TGCAGTGCTAGTTATCCTACTAGCGCGAACACCGGGGAGCTGTTTTTT.

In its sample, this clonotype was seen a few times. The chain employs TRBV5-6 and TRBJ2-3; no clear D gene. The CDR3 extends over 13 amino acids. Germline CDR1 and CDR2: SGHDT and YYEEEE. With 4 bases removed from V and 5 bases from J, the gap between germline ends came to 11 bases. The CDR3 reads CASSLPRIDTQYF. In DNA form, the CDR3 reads TGTGCCAGCAGCCTCCCTAGGATAGATACGCAGTATTTT.

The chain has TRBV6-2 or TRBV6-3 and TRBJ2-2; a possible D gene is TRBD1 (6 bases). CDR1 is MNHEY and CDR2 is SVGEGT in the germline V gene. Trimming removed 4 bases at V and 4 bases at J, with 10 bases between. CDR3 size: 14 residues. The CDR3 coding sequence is TGTGCCAGCAGTTTTGACAGGACCACCGGGGAGCTGTTTTTT. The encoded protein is CASSFDRTTGELFF.

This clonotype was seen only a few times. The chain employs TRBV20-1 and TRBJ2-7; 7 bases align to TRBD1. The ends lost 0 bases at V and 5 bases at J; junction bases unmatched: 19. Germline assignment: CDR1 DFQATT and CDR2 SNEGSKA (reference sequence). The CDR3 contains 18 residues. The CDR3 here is CSARDEYKIGTASHEQYF. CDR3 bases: TGCAGTGCTAGAGATGAATATAAAATTGGGACAGCTAGCCACGAGCAGTACTTC.

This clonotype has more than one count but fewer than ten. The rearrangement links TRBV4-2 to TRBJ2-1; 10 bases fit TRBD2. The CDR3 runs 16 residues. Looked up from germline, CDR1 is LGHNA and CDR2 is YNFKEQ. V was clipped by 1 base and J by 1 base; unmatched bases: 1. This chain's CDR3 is CASSQVSGRSYNEQFF. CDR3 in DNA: TGTGCCAGCAGCCAAGTTAGCGGGAGGTCCTACAATGAGCAGTTCTTC.

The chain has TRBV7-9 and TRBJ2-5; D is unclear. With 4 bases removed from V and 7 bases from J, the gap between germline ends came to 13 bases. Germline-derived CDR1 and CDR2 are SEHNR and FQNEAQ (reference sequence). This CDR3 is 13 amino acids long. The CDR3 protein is CASSSDGDRTQYF. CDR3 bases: TGTGCCAGCAGCTCAGACGGAGATAGGACCCAGTACTTC. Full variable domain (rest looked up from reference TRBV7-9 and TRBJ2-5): DTGVSQNPRHKITKRGQNVTFRCDPISEHNRLYWYRQTLGQGPEFLTYFQNEAQLEKSRLLSDRFSAERPKGSFSTLEIQRTEQGDSAMYLCASSSDGDRTQYFGPGTRLLVL.

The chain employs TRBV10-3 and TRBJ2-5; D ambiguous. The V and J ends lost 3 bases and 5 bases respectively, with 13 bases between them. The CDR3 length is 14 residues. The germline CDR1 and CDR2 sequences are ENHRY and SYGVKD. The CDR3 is CAISDGMESETQYF. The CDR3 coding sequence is TGTGCCATCAGTGATGGGATGGAATCGGAGACCCAGTACTTC.

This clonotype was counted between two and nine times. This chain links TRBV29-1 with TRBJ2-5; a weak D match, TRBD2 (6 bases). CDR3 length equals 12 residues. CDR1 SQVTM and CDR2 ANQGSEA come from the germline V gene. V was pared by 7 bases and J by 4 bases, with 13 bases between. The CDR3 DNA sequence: TGCAGCGCCCCGGCGGGGACAGAGACCCAGTACTTC. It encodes CSAPAGTETQYF.

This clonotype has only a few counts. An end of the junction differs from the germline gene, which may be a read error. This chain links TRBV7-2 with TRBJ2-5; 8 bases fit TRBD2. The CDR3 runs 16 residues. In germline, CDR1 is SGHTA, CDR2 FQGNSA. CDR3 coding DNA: TGTGCCAGCAGCTTGGCAGCGGGAGTCTCCCAAGGGACCCAGTACTTC. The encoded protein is CASSLAAGVSQGTQYF.

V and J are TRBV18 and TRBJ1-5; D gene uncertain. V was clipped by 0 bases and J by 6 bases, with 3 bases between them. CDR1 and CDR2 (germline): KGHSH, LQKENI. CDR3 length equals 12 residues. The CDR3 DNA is TGTGCCAGCTCACCACCGGCTCAGCCCCAGCATTTT. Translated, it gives CASSPPAQPQHF.

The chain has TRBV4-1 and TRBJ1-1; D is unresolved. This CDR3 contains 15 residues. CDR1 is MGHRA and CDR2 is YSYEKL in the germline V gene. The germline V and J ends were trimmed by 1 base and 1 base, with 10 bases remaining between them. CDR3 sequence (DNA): TGCGCCAGCAGCCAAGTGGGCCGGTCGAACACTGAAGCTTTCTTT. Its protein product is CASSQVGRSNTEAFF.

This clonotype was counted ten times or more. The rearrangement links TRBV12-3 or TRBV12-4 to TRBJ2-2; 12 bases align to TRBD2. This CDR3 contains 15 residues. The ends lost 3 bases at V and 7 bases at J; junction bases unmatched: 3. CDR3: CASSFEGLAGGELFF. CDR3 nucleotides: TGTGCCAGCAGTTTCGAGGGACTAGCGGGCGGGGAGCTGTTTTTT.

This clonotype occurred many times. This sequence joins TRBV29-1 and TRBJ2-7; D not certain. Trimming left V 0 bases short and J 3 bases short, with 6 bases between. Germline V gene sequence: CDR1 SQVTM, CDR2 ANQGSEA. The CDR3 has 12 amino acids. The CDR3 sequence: CSVEDLHYEQYF. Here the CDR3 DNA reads TGCAGCGTTGAAGATCTTCACTACGAGCAGTACTTC.

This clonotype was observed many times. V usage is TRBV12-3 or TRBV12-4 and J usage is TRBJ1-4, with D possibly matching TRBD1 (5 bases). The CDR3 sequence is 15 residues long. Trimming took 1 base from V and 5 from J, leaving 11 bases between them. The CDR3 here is CASSLEGRANEKLFF. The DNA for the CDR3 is TGTGCCAGCAGTTTAGAAGGCAGGGCGAATGAAAAACTGTTTTTT.

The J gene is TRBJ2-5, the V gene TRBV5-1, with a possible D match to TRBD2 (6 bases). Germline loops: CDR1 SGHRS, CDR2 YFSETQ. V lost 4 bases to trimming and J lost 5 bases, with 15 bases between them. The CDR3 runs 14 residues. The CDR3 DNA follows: TGCGCCAGCAGCGGTACTAGCTCCATGGAGACCCAGTACTTC. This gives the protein CASSGTSSMETQYF.

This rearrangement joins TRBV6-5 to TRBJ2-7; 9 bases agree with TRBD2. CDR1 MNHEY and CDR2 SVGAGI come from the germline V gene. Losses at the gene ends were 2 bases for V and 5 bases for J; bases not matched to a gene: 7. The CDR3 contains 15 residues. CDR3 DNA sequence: TGTGCCAGCAGTTACCGGACTAGCGAGGACCACGAGCAGTACTTC. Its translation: CASSYRTSEDHEQYF.

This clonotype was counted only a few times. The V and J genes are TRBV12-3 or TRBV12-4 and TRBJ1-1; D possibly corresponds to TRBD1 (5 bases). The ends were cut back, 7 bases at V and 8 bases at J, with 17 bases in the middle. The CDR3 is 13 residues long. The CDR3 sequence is CASTFFGAEEAFF. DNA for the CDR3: TGTGCCAGCACTTTTTTCGGGGCAGAAGAAGCTTTCTTT.

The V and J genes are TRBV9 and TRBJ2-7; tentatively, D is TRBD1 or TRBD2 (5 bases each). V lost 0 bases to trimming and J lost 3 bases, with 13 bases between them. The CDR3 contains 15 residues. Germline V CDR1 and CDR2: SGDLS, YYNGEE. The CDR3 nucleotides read TGTGCCAGCAGCGTAGATGGGACGCTAAACTACGAGCAGTACTTC. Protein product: CASSVDGTLNYEQYF.

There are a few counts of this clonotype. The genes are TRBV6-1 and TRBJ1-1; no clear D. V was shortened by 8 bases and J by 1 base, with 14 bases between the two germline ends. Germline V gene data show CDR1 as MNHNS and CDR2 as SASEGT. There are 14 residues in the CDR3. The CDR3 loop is CASSVITSNTEAFF. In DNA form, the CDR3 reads TGTGCCAGCTCGGTTATAACATCGAACACTGAAGCTTTCTTT.

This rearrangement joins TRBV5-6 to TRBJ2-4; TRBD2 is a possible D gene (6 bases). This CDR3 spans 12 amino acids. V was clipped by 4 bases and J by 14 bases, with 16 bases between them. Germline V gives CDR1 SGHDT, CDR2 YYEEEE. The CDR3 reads CASSNPAGTEYF. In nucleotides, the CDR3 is TGTGCCAGCAGCAATCCGGCGGGGACCGAGTACTTC.

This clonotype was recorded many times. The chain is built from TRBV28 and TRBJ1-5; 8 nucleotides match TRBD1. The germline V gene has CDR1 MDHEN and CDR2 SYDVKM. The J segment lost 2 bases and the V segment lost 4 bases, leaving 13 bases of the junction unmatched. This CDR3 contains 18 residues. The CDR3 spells CASSSPGRGRAGNQPQHF. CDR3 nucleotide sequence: TGTGCCAGCAGTTCCCCCGGCAGGGGGCGAGCCGGCAATCAGCCCCAGCATTTT.

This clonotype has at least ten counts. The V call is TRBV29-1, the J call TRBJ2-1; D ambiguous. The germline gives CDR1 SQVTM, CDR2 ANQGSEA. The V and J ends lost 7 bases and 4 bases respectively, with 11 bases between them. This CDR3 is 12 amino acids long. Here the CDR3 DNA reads TGCAGCGGCAACGACGGATACAATGAGCAGTTCTTC. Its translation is CSGNDGYNEQFF.

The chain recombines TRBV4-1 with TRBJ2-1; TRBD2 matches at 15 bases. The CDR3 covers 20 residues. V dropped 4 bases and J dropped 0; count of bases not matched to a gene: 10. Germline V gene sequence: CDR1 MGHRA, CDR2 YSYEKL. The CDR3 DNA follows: TGCGCCAGCAGCCCCCGGACTAGCGGGGGGGCTGAGAGCTCCTACAATGAGCAGTTCTTC. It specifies CASSPRTSGGAESSYNEQFF.

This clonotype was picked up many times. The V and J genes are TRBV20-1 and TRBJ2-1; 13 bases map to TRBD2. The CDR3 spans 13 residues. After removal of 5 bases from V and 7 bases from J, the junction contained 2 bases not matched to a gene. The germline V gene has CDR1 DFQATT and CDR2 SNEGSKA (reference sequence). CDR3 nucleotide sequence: TGCAGTGCTCCGGGACTAGCGGGGAATGAGCAGTTCTTC. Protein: CSAPGLAGNEQFF.

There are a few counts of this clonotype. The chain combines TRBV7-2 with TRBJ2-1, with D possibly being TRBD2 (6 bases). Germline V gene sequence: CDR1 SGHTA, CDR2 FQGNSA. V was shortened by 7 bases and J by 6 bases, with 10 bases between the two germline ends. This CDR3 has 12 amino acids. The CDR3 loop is CASMRGGNEQFF. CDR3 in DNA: TGTGCCAGCATGAGGGGAGGCAATGAGCAGTTCTTC.